Following are 21 T cell receptor beta chains from one sample sequenced in a study of shared clonotypes between healthy human individuals. Naivety among CD8 cells was defined by CD45RO negativity and positive CCR7 selection, thereby excluding terminally differentiated effector memory CD45RA+ cells. Assay: immunoSEQ multiplex PCR; the TCRdb copy retains only in-frame clones and omits some. This repertoire shows about 2,100,000 clones, around 93% found once; its top ten account for under 2%. Sequenced: naive CD8+ T cells from PBMCs. These TCRs come from a man aged 18 to 29 in good health. Some clones in this sample may be carry-over from other donors' samples.

The V call is TRBV5-1, the J call TRBJ1-4; 7 bases are shared with TRBD1. CDR1 SGHRS and CDR2 YFSETQ come from the germline V gene. Trimming cost V 0 bases and J 12 bases; bases outside gene matches: 2. The length of the CDR3 is 12 residues. The CDR3 loop reads CASSLEGQQLFF. The CDR3 DNA reads TGCGCCAGCAGCTTGGAGGGACAGCAACTGTTTTTT. Full variable domain (outside the CDR3, taken from reference TRBV5-1 and TRBJ1-4): KAGVTQTPRYLIKTRGQQVTLSCSPISGHRSVSWYQQTPGQGLQFLFEYFSETQRNKGNFPGRFSGRQFSNSRSEMNVSTLELGDSALYLCASSLEGQQLFFGSGTQLSVL.

V is TRBV19 and J is TRBJ1-1, with D unresolved. Trimming stripped 6 bases from V and 4 bases from J, with 9 bases between. Germline V gene sequence: CDR1 LNHDA, CDR2 SQIVND (reference sequence). The CDR3 loop spans 12 amino acids. CDR3 DNA sequence: TGTGCCAGTAGACAACCGGGCACTGAAGCTTTCTTT. It is translated as CASRQPGTEAFF. The complete variable domain, with remaining parts taken from reference TRBV19 and TRBJ1-1, reads DGGITQSPKYLFRKEGQNVTLSCEQNLNHDAMYWYRQDPGQGLRLIYYSQIVNDFQKGDIAEGYSVSREKKESFPLTVTSAQKNPTAFYLCASRQPGTEAFFGQGTRLTVV.

The chain recombines TRBV5-8 with TRBJ2-7; 9 bases align to TRBD2. The germline V gene has CDR1 SGHTS and CDR2 YDEGEE. V lost 4 bases and J lost 0; bases outside the gene matches: 11. The CDR3 is made up of 17 amino acids. CDR3 nucleotide sequence: TGTGCCAGCAGCCCCCCGATGTTAGCGGGAGCCTCCTACGAGCAGTACTTC. It is translated as CASSPPMLAGASYEQYF.

V and J are TRBV5-6 and TRBJ2-1; D gene unclear. CDR3 length: 12 residues. V lost 1 base and J lost 8, with 7 bases in between. CDR1 and CDR2 from the germline V gene are SGHDT and YYEEEE. The chain's CDR3 is CASSLSIHEQFF. DNA of the CDR3: TGTGCCAGCAGCTTGTCTATTCATGAGCAGTTCTTC.

Regarding this clone: Additional DNA sequences in this sample encode the identical CDR3. The chain carries TRBV28 and TRBJ2-1; no clear D. The CDR3 sequence is 16 residues long. CDR1 MDHEN and CDR2 SYDVKM come from the germline V gene. V lost 2 bases and J lost 0, with 11 bases in between. CDR3 DNA sequence: TGTGCCAGCAGTTTAGGTGGACCAAGCTCCTACAATGAGCAGTTCTTC. It translates to CASSLGGPSSYNEQFF.

This chain links TRBV9 with TRBJ2-1; D possibly corresponds to TRBD1 (6 bases). Germline V gives CDR1 SGDLS, CDR2 YYNGEE. The CDR3 covers 16 residues. Trimming cost V 0 bases and J 8 bases, with 18 bases left between them. Here the CDR3 reads CASSVGGAGAADEQFF. Here the CDR3 DNA reads TGTGCCAGCAGCGTAGGTGGGGCAGGGGCGGCGGATGAGCAGTTCTTC.

The rearrangement joins TRBV6-1 to TRBJ1-4, with D possibly being TRBD1 (5 bases). CDR1 is MNHNS and CDR2 is SASEGT in the germline V gene. Trimming left V 7 bases short and J 3 bases short, with 12 bases between. The CDR3 has 14 residues. CDR3 protein: CASIEGPANEKLFF. The CDR3 nucleotides are TGTGCCAGCATAGAGGGACCAGCTAATGAAAAACTGTTTTTT.

To note about this clone: Other DNA sequences in the same sample also yield this CDR3. The rearrangement joins TRBV28 to TRBJ2-1; D is undetermined. V dropped 3 bases and J dropped 8 bases, with 5 bases sitting between them. Germline V gene sequence: CDR1 MDHEN, CDR2 SYDVKM. The CDR3 has 11 residues. The CDR3 DNA sequence: TGTGCCAGCAGTTTGGGTGATGAGCAGTTCTTC. Protein: CASSLGDEQFF.

The CDR3 region is CATSPLALSDTQYF. For the CDR3, the DNA is TGTGCCACCTCCCCTCTAGCGCTGTCTGATACGCAGTATTTT. The rearrangement joins TRBV19 to TRBJ2-3; D perhaps matches TRBD2 (6 bases). Per germline, CDR1 LNHDA and CDR2 SQIVND (reference sequence). V lost 10 bases and J 6 bases, leaving 20 bases between the germline ends. The CDR3 totals 14 residues. The whole variable domain, remainder taken from reference TRBV19 and TRBJ2-3, is DGGITQSPKYLFRKEGQNVTLSCEQNLNHDAMYWYRQDPGQGLRLIYYSQIVNDFQKGDIAEGYSVSREKKESFPLTVTSAQKNPTAFYLCATSPLALSDTQYFGPGTRLTVL.

The genes are TRBV11-2 and TRBJ2-1; D uncertain. The CDR3 runs 15 residues. Trimming took 3 bases from V and 0 from J, leaving 9 bases between them. Looked up from germline, CDR1 is SGHAT and CDR2 is FQNNGV. This chain's CDR3 is CASSFGVGSYNEQFF. For the CDR3, the DNA is TGTGCCAGCAGCTTCGGAGTGGGCTCCTACAATGAGCAGTTCTTC. The whole variable domain, filled in from reference TRBV11-2 and TRBJ2-1, reads EAGVAQSPRYKIIEKRQSVAFWCNPISGHATLYWYQQILGQGPKLLIQFQNNGVVDDSQLPKDRFSAERLKGVDSTLKIQPAKLEDSAVYLCASSFGVGSYNEQFFGPGTRLTVL.

The V call is TRBV15, the J call TRBJ1-5; D unresolved. Germline V gene lookup returns CDR1 LNHNV and CDR2 YYDKDF (reference sequence). V lost 0 bases and J lost 5, with 8 bases in between. This CDR3 has 14 amino acids. The CDR3 nucleotides read TGTGCCACCAGCAGAGAAAGGATAGATCAGCCCCAGCATTTT. Its protein is CATSRERIDQPQHF. Together with reference TRBV15 and TRBJ1-5, the CDR3 gives the full variable domain: DAMVIQNPRYQVTQFGKPVTLSCSQTLNHNVMYWYQQKSSQAPKLLFHYYDKDFNNEADTPDNFQSRRPNTSFCFLDIRSPGLGDTAMYLCATSRERIDQPQHFGDGTRLSIL.

This clone was seen once. The CDR3 DNA reads TGTGCCAGCAGCCGGGGTGACCACGAGCAGTACTTC. This encodes CASSRGDHEQYF. This chain connects TRBV9 to TRBJ2-7; maybe TRBD2 (5 bases). The CDR3 runs to 12 residues. V was trimmed by 4 bases and J by 5 bases, leaving 10 bases between them. The germline CDR1 and CDR2 sequences are SGDLS and YYNGEE.

The V call is TRBV7-9, the J call TRBJ2-7, with D perhaps assigned TRBD1 or TRBD2 (5 bases each). This CDR3 contains 15 residues. V lost 2 bases to trimming and J lost 3 bases, with 14 bases between them. The V gene's germline CDR1 is SEHNR and CDR2 FQNEAQ (reference sequence). The CDR3, as DNA: TGTGCCAGCAGCTTAACCGGGACGGAATTCTACGAGCAGTACTTC. It yields the protein CASSLTGTEFYEQYF.

With respect to this clone: Germline and junction disagree at one end, which may indicate a read error. This chain links TRBV7-2 with TRBJ1-1, with 11 bases aligning to TRBD1. CDR3 size: 14 residues. Per germline, CDR1 SGHTA and CDR2 FQGNSA. Written as DNA, the CDR3 is TGTGCCAGCAGCTGGGACAGGGGGAACGCTGAAGCTTTCTTT. Translated, it gives CASSWDRGNAEAFF. Based on the CDR3 plus reference TRBV7-2 and TRBJ1-1, the full variable domain is GAGVSQSPSNKVTEKGKDVELRCDPISGHTALYWYRQSLGQGLEFLIYFQGNSAPDKSGLPSDRFSAERTGGSVSTLTIQRTQQEDSAVYLCASSWDRGNAEAFFGQGTRLTVV.

The genes are TRBV5-4 and TRBJ2-2; D is unresolved. The ends were cut back, 2 bases at V and 5 bases at J, with 4 bases in the middle. Germline loops: CDR1 SGHNT, CDR2 YYREEE (reference sequence). CDR3 length: 12 amino acids. The chain's CDR3 is CASSFKTGELFF. Here the CDR3 DNA reads TGTGCCAGCAGCTTTAAGACCGGGGAGCTGTTTTTT.

The rearrangement links TRBV10-3 to TRBJ1-2; D call uncertain. CDR3 size: 14 residues. V lost 6 bases to trimming and J lost 0 bases, with 11 bases between them. The germline V gene has CDR1 ENHRY and CDR2 SYGVKD. The CDR3 reads CAISSLETNYGYTF. CDR3 coding DNA: TGTGCCATCAGCAGTTTAGAGACTAACTATGGCTACACCTTC.

The J gene is TRBJ2-1, the V gene TRBV19; D is possibly TRBD1 (6 bases). From germline, CDR1 is LNHDA and CDR2 SQIVND (reference sequence). V was shortened by 3 bases and J by 0 bases, with 12 bases between the two germline ends. The CDR3 is 16 residues long. CDR3 coding DNA: TGTGCCAGTAGTATTTGGGACATGAGCTCCTACAATGAGCAGTTCTTC. It specifies CASSIWDMSSYNEQFF.

The CDR3, as DNA: TGTGCCAGTACCCCCCGGCCAGGACAGCTGAACACCGGGGAGCTGTTTTTT. The encoded protein is CASTPRPGQLNTGELFF. The chain uses TRBV19 and TRBJ2-2; D possibly corresponds to TRBD1 (6 bases). Deletions cut 7 bases from V and 1 base from J, with 19 bases between. CDR3 length: 17 amino acids. CDR1 is LNHDA, CDR2 SQIVND, per germline (reference sequence).

The chain joins TRBV27 to TRBJ2-7; D possibly corresponds to TRBD1 (5 bases). V gave up 2 bases and J gave up 4 bases, with 12 bases separating them. The CDR3 is 14 residues long. Germline loops: CDR1 MNHEY, CDR2 SMNVEV (reference sequence). The CDR3, as DNA: TGTGCCAGCAGTTTAATGGCAGGGTCGTACGAGCAGTACTTC. This translates into CASSLMAGSYEQYF.

The gene calls are TRBV10-1 and TRBJ2-3; a weak D match, TRBD2 (6 bases). This CDR3 region has 14 residues. Trimming stripped 3 bases from V and 6 bases from J, with 13 bases between. The germline CDR1 and CDR2 sequences are WNHNN and SYGVQD (reference sequence). CDR3 amino acids: CASSEKTRSDTQYF. CDR3 in DNA: TGCGCCAGCAGTGAAAAGACTAGGAGTGATACGCAGTATTTT.

The chain carries TRBV27 and TRBJ2-3, with 11 bases lining up with TRBD2. Trimming removed 6 bases from V and 3 bases from J; junction bases left unmatched: 8. The CDR3 contains 16 residues. Per germline, CDR1 MNHEY and CDR2 SMNVEV (reference sequence). CDR3 DNA: TGTGCCAGCAGGACCCCGGCTAGCGGGAGGACAGATACGCAGTATTTT. This translates into CASRTPASGRTDTQYF.